This T cell receptor (beta chain) was identified during a study of T cells in Graves' hyperthyroidism and ophthalmopathy. The table lists this clonotype with many counts. Cells are PBMCs isolated from about 10 ml of fresh blood. V shed 4 bases and J 5 bases; nucleotides not matched to a gene: 3. CDR3 size: 14 residues. The V gene's germline CDR1 is SEHNR and CDR2 FQNEAQ (reference sequence). Using RNA transcripts as the source, TCR beta CDR3 regions were amplified. When the TCR CDR3 underwent first-round RT-PCR, the HTBI primer set was used. TCRdb redid the calling of the multiplex PCR reads with MiXCR, one entry per CDR3 protein. Of 490,000 or so distinct CDR3 sequences listed, roughly 23% are singletons.

The sequenced material came from blood. The clonotype originates from a woman between 65 and 79 years old with Graves' ophthalmopathy. The chain is built from TRBV7-9 and TRBJ2-3; 10 nucleotides agree with TRBD2. This CDR3 is CASSSSGSRDTQYF. As DNA, the CDR3 is TGTGCCAGCAGCTCTAGCGGGAGTAGAGATACGCAGTATTTT. Complete variable domain (other parts from reference TRBV7-9 and TRBJ2-3): DTGVSQNPRHKITKRGQNVTFRCDPISEHNRLYWYRQTLGQGPEFLTYFQNEAQLEKSRLLSDRFSAERPKGSFSTLEIQRTEQGDSAMYLCASSSSGSRDTQYFGPGTRLTVL.